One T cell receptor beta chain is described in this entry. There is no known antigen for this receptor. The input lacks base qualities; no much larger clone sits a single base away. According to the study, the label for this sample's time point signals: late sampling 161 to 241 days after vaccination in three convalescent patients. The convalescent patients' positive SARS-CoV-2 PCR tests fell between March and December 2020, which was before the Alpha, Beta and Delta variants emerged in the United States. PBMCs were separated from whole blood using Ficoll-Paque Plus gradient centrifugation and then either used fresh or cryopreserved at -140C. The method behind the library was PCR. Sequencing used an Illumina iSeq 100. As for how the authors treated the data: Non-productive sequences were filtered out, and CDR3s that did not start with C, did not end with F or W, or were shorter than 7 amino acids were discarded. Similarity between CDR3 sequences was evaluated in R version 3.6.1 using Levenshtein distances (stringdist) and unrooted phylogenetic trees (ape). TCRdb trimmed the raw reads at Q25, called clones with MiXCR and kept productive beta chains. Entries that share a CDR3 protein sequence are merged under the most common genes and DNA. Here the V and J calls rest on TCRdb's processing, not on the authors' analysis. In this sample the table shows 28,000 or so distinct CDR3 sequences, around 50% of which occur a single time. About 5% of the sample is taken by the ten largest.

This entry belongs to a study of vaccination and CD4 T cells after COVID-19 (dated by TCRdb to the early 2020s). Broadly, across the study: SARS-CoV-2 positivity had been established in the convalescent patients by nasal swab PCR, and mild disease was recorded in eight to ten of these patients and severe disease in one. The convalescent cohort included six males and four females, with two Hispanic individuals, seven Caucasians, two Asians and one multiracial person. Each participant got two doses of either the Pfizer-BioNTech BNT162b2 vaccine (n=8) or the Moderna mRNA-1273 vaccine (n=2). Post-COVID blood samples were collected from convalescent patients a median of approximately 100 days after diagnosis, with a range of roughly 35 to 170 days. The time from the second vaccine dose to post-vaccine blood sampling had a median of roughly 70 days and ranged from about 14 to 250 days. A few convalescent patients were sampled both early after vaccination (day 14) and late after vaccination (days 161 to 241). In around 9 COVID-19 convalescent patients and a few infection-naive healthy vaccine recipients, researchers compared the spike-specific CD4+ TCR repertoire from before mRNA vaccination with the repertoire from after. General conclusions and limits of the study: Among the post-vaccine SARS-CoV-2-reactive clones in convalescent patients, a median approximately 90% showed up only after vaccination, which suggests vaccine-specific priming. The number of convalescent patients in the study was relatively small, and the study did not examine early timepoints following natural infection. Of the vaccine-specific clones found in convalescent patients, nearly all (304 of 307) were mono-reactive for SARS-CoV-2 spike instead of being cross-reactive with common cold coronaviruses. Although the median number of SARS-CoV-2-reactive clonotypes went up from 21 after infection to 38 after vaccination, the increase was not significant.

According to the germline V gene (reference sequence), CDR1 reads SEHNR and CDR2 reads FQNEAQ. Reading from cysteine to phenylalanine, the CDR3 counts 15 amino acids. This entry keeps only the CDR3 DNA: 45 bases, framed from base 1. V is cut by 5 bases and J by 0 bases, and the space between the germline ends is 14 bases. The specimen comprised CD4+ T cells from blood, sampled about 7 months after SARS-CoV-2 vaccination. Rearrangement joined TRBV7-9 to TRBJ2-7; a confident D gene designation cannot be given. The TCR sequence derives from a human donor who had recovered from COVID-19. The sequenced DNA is TGTGCCAGCAGCCTCCTATATGACCGCTCCTACGAGCAGTACTTC. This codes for CASSLLYDRSYEQYF.